This TCR beta chain was obtained from a study of T cells after yellow fever vaccination. It was through 5'RACE template switching that TCR cDNA was made, with a universal primer site and UMIs added. TCRdb processed the 5' RACE reads anew with MiXCR; each CDR3 protein has one entry. Of a few hundred thousand distinct CDR3 sequences in the sample, roughly 3.5% are singletons; the top ten hold around 24%. For this clonotype: The antigen is unknown.

CDR1 and CDR2 from the germline V gene are SGHTA and FQGNSA. This CDR3 is built from 15 residues. Trimming cost V 1 base and J 6 bases, with 14 bases left between them. Findings and limits, study-wide: Overlap between CD4 and CD8 compartments was detected for a small share of clonotypes. Subsequent booster samples again held most clones from primary vaccination (under 98% CD4, approximately 85% CD8).

The V gene is TRBV7-2, the J gene TRBJ2-3, with D maybe TRBD2 (6 bases). This receptor was taken from a man between 18 and 29 years old who received the YFV17D yellow fever vaccine. This material consisted of PBMCs, taken on the day of the yellow fever booster vaccination. CDR3 DNA sequence: TGTGCCAGCAGCTTAGGCGGGGTAGGAAGGGATACGCAGTATTTT. Translating gives CASSLGGVGRDTQYF.